This T cell receptor beta chain is drawn from a study of blood T cell repertoires in COVID-19. Turning to the study itself: Sample material is recorded as cDNA or gDNA derived from T cells, B-cell-depleted T cells, or PBMCs.

TCRdb's copy holds only in-frame clones and misses some; the assay was immunoSEQ multiplex PCR. Of some 210,000 clones listed, approximately 86% are singletons. All enrollees were about 18 to 89 years old and from some 24 US areas. Trimming removed 3 bases from V and 10 bases from J, with 12 bases in between. The CDR3 sequence is 12 residues long. The germline V gene encodes CDR1 LNHDA and CDR2 SQIVND (reference sequence). This clone was counted between two and nine times. This chain joins TRBV19 and TRBJ1-1; no firm D call. Sample: PBMCs or T cells enriched from blood (not recorded which). This TCR derives from a man aged 18 to 29 with acute COVID-19. The CDR3: CASSIGAAGAFF. The CDR3 bases are TGTGCCAGTAGTATCGGCGCTGCGGGAGCTTTCTTT.